This passage covers 5 T cell receptor beta chains from one sample sequenced in a study of vaccination and CD4 T cells after COVID-19. As to treatment: roughly 10-day PBMC culture with coronavirus spike peptide pools or control peptides (ViraFEST assay). These receptors have no identified antigens. The Oncomine TCR Beta short-read assay sequenced DNA from cultured CD4+ T cells. Via MiXCR, TCRdb re-called the PCR reads, giving one row per CDR3 protein. The data contain under 20,000 distinct CDR3 sequences, approximately 80% of them seen just once; the ten biggest clones take up about a sixth. The starting material was CD4+ T cells from blood, cultured in vitro, obtained after SARS-CoV-2 vaccination. Receptor source: a human donor who received a COVID-19 vaccine.

The chain carries TRBV6-5 and TRBJ1-5; D unresolved. Germline assignment: CDR1 MNHEY and CDR2 SVGAGI. The V end was cut by 4 bases, the J end by 2 bases, with 6 bases between. The CDR3 contains 13 residues. The CDR3: CASSSDRNQPQHF. In nucleotides, the CDR3 is TGTGCCAGCAGTTCCGACCGCAATCAGCCCCAGCATTTT.

The J gene is TRBJ2-3, the V gene TRBV5-1, with D uncertain. This CDR3 spans 16 amino acids. V was clipped by 3 bases and J by 0 bases, with 14 bases between them. Per the germline V gene, CDR1 is SGHRS and CDR2 is YFSETQ. The CDR3 region is CASSSGPYGSTDTQYF. CDR3 in DNA: TGCGCCAGCAGCTCCGGACCGTACGGGAGCACAGATACGCAGTATTTT.

The chain is built from TRBV19 and TRBJ1-5; D is possibly TRBD1 (5 bases). CDR3 length: 14 residues. Deletions cut 4 bases from V and 6 bases from J, with 13 bases between. CDR1 and CDR2 (germline): LNHDA, SQIVND (reference sequence). CDR3 in amino acids: CASSRPRVSQPQHF. CDR3 in DNA: TGTGCCAGTAGTAGGCCCAGGGTGAGTCAGCCCCAGCATTTT.

The genes are TRBV2 and TRBJ1-2; the D is unclear. This CDR3 is built from 13 residues. Germline CDR1 SNHLY, CDR2 FYNNEI. V was trimmed by 8 bases and J by 4 bases, leaving 14 bases between them. CDR3 protein: CASVRALGYGYTF. CDR3 DNA sequence: TGTGCCAGCGTGAGGGCGCTGGGCTATGGCTACACCTTC.

The V and J genes are TRBV19 and TRBJ2-2, with 10 bases fitting TRBD1. Germline CDR1 is LNHDA and CDR2 is SQIVND (reference sequence). J was trimmed by 4 bases and V by 2 bases; bases with no gene match: 7. The length of the CDR3 is 17 residues. The CDR3 is CASSIRPTGGVTGELFF. The CDR3 nucleotides read TGTGCCAGTAGTATAAGACCGACAGGGGGCGTCACCGGGGAGCTGTTTTTT.